This record looks at one T cell receptor beta chain sequence and its context. The antigen this receptor binds is unknown. No base quality values were provided; no much bigger clone lies one nucleotide off. The junction shows trimming of 2 bases on V and 0 bases on J, and the gene matches do not reach 5 bases of it. Its CDR3 holds 16 amino acids, cysteine through phenylalanine. The kept DNA is CDR3 alone, 48 bases in frame from the first base. The germline V gene supplies CDR1 MNHNS and CDR2 SASEGT. The donors were about 40 Caucasian individuals from Russia, aged roughly 6 to 100 years, who were systemically healthy. Each donor gave ten milliliters of peripheral blood, drawn into EDTA-treated Vacutainer tubes. PBMCs were isolated by Ficoll-Paque density-gradient centrifugation, with at least 7 million obtained per sample. Trizol reagent was used to extract total RNA from the PBMCs, yielding at least 5 micrograms per sample. The percentages of naive CD45RAhigh/CD27high T cells were determined by flow cytometry on a PBMC aliquot from every donor.

The data belong to a study of blood T cells in healthy people across ages (dated by TCRdb to between 2015 and 2017). At the level of the whole study: In model experiments, template switching captured roughly one uniquely barcoded TCR beta cDNA molecule for every two T cells. Using deep sequencing normalized with unique cDNA molecular identifiers, the study measured how TCR beta repertoire diversity changes with age. The study analyzed two additional independent replicas of 1 million unique cDNA reads from the same blood draw for two donors, one aged 18 to 29 and one aged 80 or older. To avoid experimental bias, donors of different ages were randomly spread across the sequencing lanes. Donors were grouped into four age groups: young (average about 15 years), middle-aged (39), aged (approximately 67) and long-lived (approximately 81).

What the study reported, not specific to this receptor: Observed TCR beta diversity correlated strongly with the percentage of naive T cells measured by flow cytometry. Compared with the aged group, more naive CD4+ T cells, fewer expanded clones and increased TCR diversity were shown by the long-lived group, suggesting age selection. Estimates of total diversity from one million sequenced T cells were regarded as lower bounds and underestimates. Bulk unsorted PBMC profiling prevented conclusive comparison of naive and antigen-experienced compartments. Because the CMV infection status of the donors was unknown, age-related changes in expanded clonotypes may potentially have been confounded. Observed TCR beta diversity per million T cells fell roughly linearly with age, and a significant reduction was already apparent by age about 36.

Library preparation used 5' RACE. TCRdb lists the instrument as Illumina HiSeq 2500. A second PCR of about 7 to 12 cycles was run with a J-beta primer mix and a sample-barcoded 5' primer. Each TCR beta cDNA molecule received a unique molecular identifier from a template-switch 5' adaptor carrying 12 random nucleotides. Each sample yielded at least 2.5 million CDR3-containing paired-end reads. The Mint cDNA synthesis kit, primed by a TRBC-specific oligonucleotide, was used to synthesize first-strand cDNA from all RNA. All cDNA was treated with uracil-DNA glycosylase and then went through a first 18-cycle PCR with the universal primers M1SS and BC2_uni_R. For the original study's pipeline: Each sample was normalized by randomly selecting 1 million high-quality reads, each carrying a distinct molecular identifier. Reads sharing molecular identifiers were discarded rather than binned into consensus sequences. MiTCR, with a Q25 quality threshold and the strictest error-elimination algorithm, was used for CDR3 identification, clonotype clustering and error correction. A nonparametric unseen species model with Euler transformation was used to estimate a lower bound on total TCR beta diversity. Using fastp trimming at Q25 and MiXCR clonotype assembly, TCRdb reanalyzed the public sequencing data and kept in-frame beta chains. CDR3 protein sequences are deduplicated, and each keeps its most common genes and DNA. The V and J calls were not made by the authors but by TCRdb's processing. The sample yields 1.6 million or so distinct CDR3 sequences; almost 35% were counted once. The top ten hold 11% of the sample.

The clonotype was recovered from a woman between 25 and 40 years old in good health. Material for sequencing was blood. The V and J segments used are TRBV6-1 and TRBJ2-7, with 9 junctional bases fitting TRBD2. The encoded CDR3 is CASSEKRLADSYEQYF. The DNA sequence follows: TGTGCCAGCAGTGAAAAAAGACTAGCGGACTCCTACGAGCAGTACTTC.